This section outlines one T cell receptor beta chain sequence together with its context. The antigen remains undetermined. These data originate in a study of cytomegalovirus exposure and HLA in healthy donors. Amplification used 60 Vbeta primers and 13 Jbeta primers. Method: immunoSEQ multiplex PCR; TCRdb's copy keeps in-frame clones and lacks some. This sample carries about 210,000 clones, with about 1% going to the ten biggest clones. General study findings and limits: Common viral pathogens seemed, in a later analysis, to connect with several of the most significant clusters.

With 4 bases clipped from V and 0 bases from J, the junction kept 17 bases outside the gene matches. This CDR3 contains 19 residues. Germline-derived CDR1 and CDR2 are MNHEY and SMNVEV (reference sequence). This TCR came from a woman between 25 and 40 years old in good health and CMV-seropositive. The chain couples TRBV27 to TRBJ1-2; 7 nucleotides align to TRBD1. The sequencing sample was made of PBMCs. The DNA for the CDR3 is TGTGCCAGCAGTTCCTCCCCGGGACAGATTCCCCTAGCTAACTATGGCTACACCTTC. Translated, it gives CASSSSPGQIPLANYGYTF.